This TCR beta chain was captured by sequencing in a study of blood T cell repertoires in COVID-19. As for the study in general: Collection of acute and convalescent COVID-19 samples took place in the United States, Italy and Spain. Sample material is recorded as cDNA or gDNA derived from T cells, B-cell-depleted T cells, or PBMCs.

Under the authors' procedure: For nucleated cells, counts were estimated from reference gene primer amplification. The repertoire was sequenced with immunoSEQ multiplex PCR; TCRdb's copy has only in-frame clones and lacks some. From that table come the V and J calls and clone size; the DNA was used to work out D and trimming. The sample lists some 170,000 clones; 75% to 85% were seen once. Germline loops: CDR1 MNHEY, CDR2 SVGAGI. V lost 2 bases and J 5 bases, leaving 12 bases between the germline ends. CDR3 length equals 14 residues. Seattle patients were enrolled during active infection and followed longitudinally.

V is TRBV6-5 and J is TRBJ2-5, with D possibly matching TRBD1 (6 bases). Input material: peripheral blood. The sequence was obtained from a woman in her thirties or forties with COVID-19, enrolled during active disease. The CDR3 coding sequence is TGTGCCAGCAGTTACCAGGGGTCGGATGAGACCCAGTACTTC. This translates into CASSYQGSDETQYF.